Listed below are T cell receptor beta chains from one sample, sequenced in a study of T cells after posttransplantation cyclophosphamide. Profiled with immunoSEQ multiplex PCR; TCRdb holds only in-frame clones, not every one. This sample carries 8,500 to 13,000 clones, none of them present only once. The sample was PBMCs, taken after allogeneic stem cell transplant with posttransplant cyclophosphamide. These receptors were collected from a female patient in her forties who received an allogeneic stem cell transplant from a related donor, was CMV-positive, and had no GVHD. The graft donor may be the source of some T cells. The CDR3 runs from the conserved cysteine through the conserved F or W. The D gene is left open where the match is weak. The listing skips clone size in some rows; elsewhere it reads once, few, many or a size class.

>TRBV11-3|many|TRBJ2-2|.
CASSPAGLSNTGELFF
TGTGCCAGCAGCCCCGCGGGACTTTCGAACACCGGGGAGCTGTTTTTT
>TRBV27|medium-sized|TRBJ1-4|.
CASSPSPGNWNEKLFF
TGTGCCAGCAGTCCATCCCCCGGGAACTGGAATGAAAAACTGTTTTTT
>TRBV29-1|many|TRBJ2-6|.
CSVSQGGSGANVLTF
TGCAGCGTTTCGCAGGGAGGTTCTGGGGCCAACGTCCTGACTTTC
>TRBV5-4|many|TRBJ2-1|TRBD2
CASSGLAGSSYNEQFF
TGTGCCAGCAGCGGACTAGCGGGAAGCTCCTACAATGAGCAGTTCTTC
>TRBV6-5|many|TRBJ2-7|TRBD1
CASSVTGTGNNEQYF
TGTGCCAGCAGCGTTACCGGGACAGGGAACAACGAGCAGTACTTC
>TRBV7-2|many|TRBJ2-5|TRBD2
CASSLYLAGARRQYF
TGTGCCAGCAGTTTGTATCTAGCGGGGGCCCGCCGACAGTACTTC
>TRBV28|many|TRBJ2-2|TRBD2
CASSYTSWLAGSYTGELFF
TGTGCCAGCAGTTATACCTCGTGGCTAGCGGGATCGTACACCGGGGAGCTGTTTTTT
>TRBV7-3|many|TRBJ1-1|.
CASSQKRVGHTEAFF
TGTGCCAGCAGCCAAAAGCGGGTAGGGCACACTGAAGCTTTCTTT
>TRBV11-2|many|TRBJ2-7|.
CASSPRTGYEQYF
TGTGCCAGCAGCCCCCGAACTGGCTACGAGCAGTACTTC
>TRBV9|many|TRBJ1-4|.
CASSVEISGVNEKLFF
TGTGCCAGCAGCGTAGAGATATCCGGGGTTAATGAAAAACTGTTTTTT
>TRBV5-1|many|TRBJ2-3|TRBD2
CASRLAGNPVVHTDTQYF
TGCGCCAGCCGACTAGCGGGGAACCCGGTTGTACACACAGATACGCAGTATTTT
>TRBV6-5|many|TRBJ2-7|.
CASSYSRLAATYEQYF
TGTGCCAGCAGTTACTCGCGTCTTGCCGCTACCTACGAGCAGTACTTC
>TRBV5-1|many|TRBJ2-3|.
CASSLGAGPSTDTQYF
TGCGCCAGCAGCTTGGGAGCGGGCCCAAGCACAGATACGCAGTATTTT
>TRBV18|.|TRBJ2-1|TRBD2
CASSSQGSGRAVLEFF
TGTGCCAGCTCATCCCAAGGTAGCGGGAGGGCCGTTCTGGAGTTCTTC
>TRBV7-3|many|TRBJ2-7|.
CASSLLAQGKGEQYF
TGTGCCAGCAGCTTACTCGCCCAGGGTAAAGGCGAGCAGTACTTC
>TRBV10-2|many|TRBJ1-6|TRBD1
CASSEVGQGGSPLHF
TGCGCCAGCAGTGAAGTGGGACAGGGGGGTTCACCCCTCCACTTT
>TRBV9|many|TRBJ2-7|TRBD1
CASSPTGTAYEQYF
TGTGCCAGCAGCCCGACCGGGACAGCCTACGAGCAGTACTTC
>TRBV28|many|TRBJ1-2|TRBD1
CASRHRDRDGYTF
TGTGCCAGCAGGCACCGGGACAGGGATGGCTACACCTTC
>TRBV6-5|many|TRBJ2-2|TRBD2
CASSYSSGRTTGELFF
TGTGCCAGCAGTTACTCAAGCGGGAGGACCACCGGGGAGCTGTTTTTT
>TRBV11-1|many|TRBJ2-7|.
CASSGMAYEQYF
TGTGCCAGCAGCGGCATGGCCTACGAGCAGTACTTC
>TRBV5-1|many|TRBJ1-2|.
CASSAQAAGYTF
TGCGCCAGCAGCGCACAGGCAGCCGGCTACACCTTC